These 24 T cell receptor beta chains originate from one sample sequenced in a study of cytomegalovirus exposure and HLA in healthy donors (dated by TCRdb to about 2017). The library was produced with the immunoSEQ multiplex PCR assay. The table comes from immuneACCESS by way of TCRdb, which keeps in-frame sequences with V and J called. Part of the clones is missing from these tables; in studies checked, under half for an unresolved V gene and the rest for unknown reasons. For this sample the table gives about 170,000 clones, of which about 95% were detected only once. The top ten hold roughly 1% of the sample. Sequenced: PBMCs. The receptors originated from a woman in her late teens or twenties in good health and CMV-seronegative.

This clone was detected a few times. The V and J genes are TRBV15 and TRBJ1-6; D unclear. CDR1 and CDR2 (germline): LNHNV, YYDKDF (reference sequence). This CDR3 has 17 residues. V lost 8 bases and J lost 1, with 18 bases in between. The CDR3 loop is CATYGLPPRSYNSPLHF. In DNA form, the CDR3 reads TGTGCCACCTACGGACTACCGCCTAGGTCCTATAATTCACCCCTCCACTTT.

The V call is TRBV7-9, the J call TRBJ2-3, with TRBD2 as a possible D gene (7 bases). Germline V lookup: CDR1 SEHNR, CDR2 FQNEAQ (reference sequence). V lost 5 bases, J lost 4 bases, and 19 bases lay in between. The CDR3 has 16 residues. The CDR3 DNA reads TGTGCCAGCAGCCCCGTGATGGGGGGGGCCCCAGATACGCAGTATTTT. This encodes CASSPVMGGAPDTQYF. Combining the CDR3 with reference TRBV7-9 and TRBJ2-3 gives the whole variable domain DTGVSQNPRHKITKRGQNVTFRCDPISEHNRLYWYRQTLGQGPEFLTYFQNEAQLEKSRLLSDRFSAERPKGSFSTLEIQRTEQGDSAMYLCASSPVMGGAPDTQYFGPGTRLTVL.

J is TRBJ1-3 and V is TRBV2, with D possibly matching TRBD1 (6 bases). Per the germline V gene, CDR1 is SNHLY and CDR2 is FYNNEI. The CDR3 totals 16 residues. The ends were cut back, 4 bases at V and 2 bases at J, with 15 bases in the middle. The CDR3 DNA reads as TGTGCCAGCAGTGTGGTCCGGACAGCTCCTGGAAACACCATATATTTT. It specifies CASSVVRTAPGNTIYF.

The chain has TRBV9 and TRBJ2-1, with D unresolved. This CDR3 is built from 14 residues. Germline V gives CDR1 SGDLS, CDR2 YYNGEE. V shed 4 bases and J shed 7 bases, with 15 bases lying between them. CDR3 loop: CASSKRLQINEQFF. The CDR3 DNA sequence: TGTGCCAGCAGCAAACGGCTACAGATAAATGAGCAGTTCTTC.

The chain recombines TRBV4-3 with TRBJ2-7; perhaps TRBD1 as D (5 bases). CDR3 length: 15 amino acids. CDR1 is LGHNA, CDR2 YSLEER, per germline. The germline V and J ends were trimmed by 0 bases and 2 bases, with 11 bases remaining between them. CDR3 bases: TGCGCCAGCAGCCAAGATGCGGCAGGGACCTACGAGCAGTACTTC. It translates to CASSQDAAGTYEQYF.

The chain joins TRBV6-1 to TRBJ1-1; D remains ambiguous. V was clipped by 7 bases and J by 4 bases, with 7 bases between them. The CDR3 runs to 11 residues. Germline-derived CDR1 and CDR2 are MNHNS and SASEGT. The CDR3: CASTTVTEAFF. CDR3 in DNA: TGTGCCAGCACTACCGTCACTGAAGCTTTCTTT.

This chain links TRBV27 with TRBJ1-2; TRBD1 aligns across 7 bases. Losses at the gene ends were 4 bases for V and 11 bases for J; bases not matched to a gene: 7. CDR3 size: 12 residues. Germline values: CDR1 MNHEY, CDR2 SMNVEV (reference sequence). The CDR3 sequence: CASSSRGARYTF. CDR3 in DNA: TGTGCCAGCAGTTCCAGGGGGGCCAGGTACACCTTC.

The gene calls are TRBV4-2 and TRBJ2-1, with 9 bases matching TRBD2. V was clipped by 0 bases and J by 6 bases; unmatched bases: 6. Germline CDR1 LGHNA, CDR2 YNFKEQ. This CDR3 region has 16 residues. CDR3 region: CASSQDEASGVNEQFF. DNA for the CDR3: TGTGCCAGCAGCCAAGATGAGGCTAGCGGGGTCAATGAGCAGTTCTTC.

J is TRBJ2-7 and V is TRBV14; a possible D gene is TRBD1 (5 bases). Trimming stripped 4 bases from V and 7 bases from J, with 17 bases between. CDR3 length equals 14 residues. Germline assignment: CDR1 SGHDN and CDR2 FVKESK. The CDR3 DNA reads TGTGCCAGCAGCCGTCAGGGCGGAAATTGGGAGCAGTACTTC. This codes for CASSRQGGNWEQYF. Filled out from reference TRBV14 and TRBJ2-7, the complete variable domain reads EAGVTQFPSHSVIEKGQTVTLRCDPISGHDNLYWYRRVMGKEIKFLLHFVKESKQDESGMPNNRFLAERTGGTYSTLKVQPAELEDSGVYFCASSRQGGNWEQYFGPGTRLTVT.

This chain uses TRBV7-6 with TRBJ2-3; 13 nucleotides match TRBD2. The CDR3 spans 18 residues. V trimming: 4 bases; J trimming: 0 bases; junction bases outside the gene matches: 7. Germline CDR1 SGHVS, CDR2 FNYEAQ. CDR3 sequence reads: CASSSRLAGGSSTDTQYF. As DNA, the CDR3 is TGTGCCAGCAGCTCTCGACTAGCGGGGGGCTCTAGCACAGATACGCAGTATTTT. The entire variable domain, with the rest obtained from reference TRBV7-6 and TRBJ2-3, is as follows: GAGVSQSPRYKVTKRGQDVALRCDPISGHVSLYWYRQALGQGPEFLTYFNYEAQQDKSGLPNDRFSAERPEGSISTLTIQRTEQRDSAMYRCASSSRLAGGSSTDTQYFGPGTRLTVL.

In DNA form, the CDR3 reads TGTGCCAGCAGCTACCGTAGGACAGGGGGGAGTGGTGAGCAGTTCTTC. Amino acid sequence: CASSYRRTGGSGEQFF. The genes are TRBV7-3 and TRBJ2-1; 10 nucleotides align to TRBD1. Germline loops: CDR1 SGHTA, CDR2 FQGTGA. The CDR3 consists of 16 residues. Trimming removed 4 bases from V and 9 bases from J; junction bases left unmatched: 12.

This chain uses TRBV9 with TRBJ1-3; the match to TRBD1 covers 12 bases. Germline lookup yields CDR1 SGDLS and CDR2 YYNGEE. The CDR3 spans 15 residues. V trimming: 1 base; J trimming: 6 bases; junction bases outside the gene matches: 2. The CDR3 reads CASSVRDRGPNTIYF. In nucleotides, the CDR3 is TGTGCCAGCAGCGTACGGGACAGGGGGCCAAACACCATATATTTT.

The chain links TRBV9 to TRBJ2-5, with 15 bases matching TRBD2. In germline, CDR1 is SGDLS, CDR2 YYNGEE. This CDR3 comprises 17 residues. The ends lost 4 bases at V and 4 bases at J; junction bases unmatched: 8. The CDR3 sequence: CASSIGTSGGIGETQYF. CDR3 nucleotides: TGTGCCAGCAGCATTGGGACTAGCGGGGGGATAGGAGAGACCCAGTACTTC. Based on the CDR3 plus reference TRBV9 and TRBJ2-5, the full variable domain is DSGVTQTPKHLITATGQRVTLRCSPRSGDLSVYWYQQSLDQGLQFLIQYYNGEERAKGNILERFSAQQFPDLHSELNLSSLELGDSALYFCASSIGTSGGIGETQYFGPGTRLLVL.

Only one count was recorded for this clone. The genes are TRBV4-2 and TRBJ1-6; D unresolved. Germline values: CDR1 LGHNA, CDR2 YNFKEQ. This CDR3 is 16 amino acids long. Trimming took 0 bases from V and 6 from J, leaving 12 bases between them. The CDR3, as DNA: TGTGCCAGCAGCCAAGAGGCGGGGAAGGGTAATTCACCCCTCCACTTT. Its translation is CASSQEAGKGNSPLHF.

This clone was recorded once. The chain uses TRBV7-3 and TRBJ1-3; D is undetermined. This CDR3 has 15 amino acids. Germline loops: CDR1 SGHTA, CDR2 FQGTGA. Between the trimmed V and J ends, which lost 0 bases and 0 bases, there was a span of 6 bases. The CDR3 coding sequence is TGTGCCAGCAGCTTAACCCCGAGCTCTGGAAACACCATATATTTT. Its translation: CASSLTPSSGNTIYF.

J is TRBJ1-2 and V is TRBV5-1; TRBD1 might be the D (5 bases). CDR1 is SGHRS, CDR2 YFSETQ, per germline. The CDR3 loop spans 13 amino acids. Trimming stripped 0 bases from V and 4 bases from J, with 7 bases between. In DNA, the CDR3 is TGCGCCAGCAGCTTGGGGGGGGGCTATGGCTACACCTTC. Protein: CASSLGGGYGYTF.

The chain is built from TRBV7-9 and TRBJ1-4; 10 nucleotides agree with TRBD1. This CDR3 is 16 amino acids long. CDR1 is SEHNR and CDR2 is FQNEAQ in the germline V gene (reference sequence). The trim removed 6 bases at V and 8 bases at J, leaving 12 bases unmatched. The CDR3 nucleotides read TGTGCCAGCAGACTAGGCAGGGGACAGGGGATCGAAAAACTGTTTTTT. Amino acid sequence: CASRLGRGQGIEKLFF.

The J gene is TRBJ2-3, the V gene TRBV7-3, with 15 bases that match TRBD2. The CDR3 extends over 16 amino acids. The germline V gene has CDR1 SGHTA and CDR2 FQGTGA. The trim removed 4 bases at V and 3 bases at J, leaving 2 bases unmatched. The CDR3 bases are TGTGCCAGCAGCTCGGGACTAGCGGGGGGAACAGATACGCAGTATTTT. It translates to CASSSGLAGGTDTQYF.

This clone was seen once. The CDR3: CASSYTGGLLDEQYF. CDR3 nucleotide sequence: TGTGCCAGCAGCTATACAGGGGGTTTGCTGGACGAGCAGTACTTC. The chain couples TRBV7-8 to TRBJ2-7; 8 nucleotides line up with TRBD1. The CDR3 contains 15 residues. From germline, CDR1 is SGHVS and CDR2 FQNEAQ. V lost 4 bases and J lost 5; bases outside the gene matches: 10.

The chain has TRBV6-1 and TRBJ2-3; unclear D gene. Trimming stripped 5 bases from V and 2 bases from J, with 5 bases between. The CDR3 extends over 12 amino acids. Germline lookup yields CDR1 MNHNS and CDR2 SASEGT. The CDR3, as DNA: TGTGCCAGCAGTAAACACACAGATACGCAGTATTTT. This codes for CASSKHTDTQYF.

The V call is TRBV7-8, the J call TRBJ2-3, with 12 bases identical to TRBD2. The CDR3 covers 16 residues. Trimming cost V 5 bases and J 0 bases; bases outside gene matches: 3. From germline, CDR1 is SGHVS and CDR2 FQNEAQ. As DNA, the CDR3 is TGTGCCAGCAGCCCTAGCGGGGGGGCGAGCACAGATACGCAGTATTTT. Translation: CASSPSGGASTDTQYF.

This chain joins TRBV7-6 and TRBJ1-5; TRBD1 agrees at 8 bases. Per the germline V gene, CDR1 is SGHVS and CDR2 is FNYEAQ. The CDR3 extends over 15 amino acids. J lost 7 bases, V lost 2 bases, and 7 bases had no gene match. CDR3 sequence reads: CASSLSGGVGQPQHF. The CDR3 DNA sequence: TGTGCCAGCAGCTTATCAGGGGGCGTAGGGCAGCCCCAGCATTTT.

The V call is TRBV2, the J call TRBJ2-3; possibly TRBD2 for D (5 bases). Germline CDR1 and CDR2: SNHLY and FYNNEI. V gave up 6 bases and J gave up 3 bases, with 10 bases separating them. The CDR3 covers 13 residues. The CDR3 DNA sequence: TGTGCCAGCAGCTTGCCGGGGACAGATACGCAGTATTTT. Translating gives CASSLPGTDTQYF.

The chain combines TRBV5-4 with TRBJ1-1; 8 positions match TRBD1. V gave up 2 bases and J gave up 1 base; unmatched junction bases: 1. Germline CDR1 reads SGHNT; CDR2 reads YYREEE (reference sequence). The CDR3 extends over 14 amino acids. The CDR3 DNA reads as TGTGCCAGCAGCTTTACAGGGGGGAACACTGAAGCTTTCTTT. Translated: CASSFTGGNTEAFF.